This T cell receptor beta chain was retrieved from a study of blood T cell repertoires in COVID-19. Germline CDR1 reads SGHTA; CDR2 reads FQGNSA. The junction had 8 bases not matched to a gene; V was cut back by 5 bases and J by 10 bases. This CDR3 is 14 amino acids long. In the authors' workflow: Scientists estimated how many nucleated cells there were by amplifying reference gene primers. Clones were sequenced by immunoSEQ multiplex PCR, and TCRdb holds only the in-frame ones, with some missing. V, J and clone size were drawn from that table, and D and trimming were deduced from the DNA. This sample has 200,000 to 250,000 clones, with 85% to 90% found just once.

The source is an elderly man with acute or convalescent COVID-19. Material: peripheral blood. V gene TRBV7-2 combines with J gene TRBJ1-6; TRBD1 aligns across 7 bases. The CDR3, as DNA: TGTGCCAGCAGCCCAGACAGGGTAGGCTCACCCCTCCACTTT. It translates to CASSPDRVGSPLHF. Full variable domain (outside the CDR3, taken from reference TRBV7-2 and TRBJ1-6): GAGVSQSPSNKVTEKGKDVELRCDPISGHTALYWYRQSLGQGLEFLIYFQGNSAPDKSGLPSDRFSAERTGGSVSTLTIQRTQQEDSAVYLCASSPDRVGSPLHFGNGTRLTVT.